This T cell receptor (beta chain) was observed in a study of CD8+CD57+ T cells in acquired aplastic anemia. Across the study: Sorted cells (CD4+ and CD8+) yielded DNA amounts that averaged about 3.1 ug.

Per germline, CDR1 SGHAT and CDR2 FQNNGV. V shed 4 bases and J 0 bases; nucleotides not matched to a gene: 6. The CDR3 extends over 15 amino acids. Genomic DNA acted as the template from which TCR beta VDJ combination and CDR3 sequence profiling were carried out. TCRdb analysed the reads with MiXCR anew, one entry per CDR3 protein. The sample holds about 210,000 distinct CDR3 sequences, about 59% seen once. This clonotype was picked up many times. The antigen is undetermined. Study-wide findings and caveats: The study identified twenty-nine CD8+ CDR3 sequences shared by patients and controls.

The material sequenced was sorted CD4+, CD8+, or CD8+CD57+ T cells (not recorded which) from PBMCs. The source is a human donor in good health. The chain has TRBV11-2 and TRBJ2-7; 7 positions agree with TRBD2. The CDR3 reads CASSSTGGPSYEQYF. DNA of the CDR3: TGTGCCAGCAGCTCCACGGGGGGACCCTCCTACGAGCAGTACTTC.